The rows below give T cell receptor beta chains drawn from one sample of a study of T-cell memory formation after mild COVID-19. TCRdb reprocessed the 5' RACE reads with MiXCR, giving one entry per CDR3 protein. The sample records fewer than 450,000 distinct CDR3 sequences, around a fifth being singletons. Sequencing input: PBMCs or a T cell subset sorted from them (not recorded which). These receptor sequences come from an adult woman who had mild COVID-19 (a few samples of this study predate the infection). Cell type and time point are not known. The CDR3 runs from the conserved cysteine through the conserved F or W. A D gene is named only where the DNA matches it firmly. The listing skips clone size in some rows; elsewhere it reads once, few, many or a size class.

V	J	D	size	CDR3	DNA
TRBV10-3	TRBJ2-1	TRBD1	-	CAISRDSMVNEQFF	TGTGCCATCAGCCGGGACAGTATGGTAAATGAGCAGTTCTTC
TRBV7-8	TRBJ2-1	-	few	CASSLKVNEQFF	TGTGCCAGCAGCTTAAAAGTGAATGAGCAGTTCTTC
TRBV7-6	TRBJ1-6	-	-	CASSPDSTNSPLHF	TGTGCCAGCAGCCCGGACAGTACCAATTCACCCCTCCACTTT
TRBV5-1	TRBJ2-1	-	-	CASRDPNDYNEKFF	TGCGCCAGCCGGGACCCTAATGACTACAATGAGAAGTTCTTC
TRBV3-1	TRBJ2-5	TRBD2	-	CASSRRTSGSGETQYF	TGTGCCAGCAGCCGACGAACTAGCGGGAGCGGAGAGACCCAGTACTTC
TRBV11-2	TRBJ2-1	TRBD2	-	CASSREWEGPNEQFF	TGTGCCAGCAGCCGTGAGTGGGAGGGCCCAAATGAGCAGTTCTTC
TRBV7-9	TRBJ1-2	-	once	CASSLDAGRHGYTF	TGTGCCAGCAGCTTAGACGCAGGGCGTCACGGCTACACCTTC
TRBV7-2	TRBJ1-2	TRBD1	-	CASSLGQGAKRGYTF	TGTGCCAGCAGCTTGGGACAGGGGGCGAAGCGCGGCTACACCTTC
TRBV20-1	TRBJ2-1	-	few	CSLPRGVTEQFF	TGCAGTCTCCCCAGAGGGGTTACTGAGCAGTTCTTC
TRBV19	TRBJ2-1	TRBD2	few	CASSPPGLAGEVEQFF	TGTGCCAGTAGTCCCCCCGGCCTAGCGGGAGAGGTTGAGCAGTTCTTC
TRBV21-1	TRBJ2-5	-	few	CASSRRRGGQYF	TGTGCCAGCAGCAGGCGGAGGGGGGGCCAGTACTTC
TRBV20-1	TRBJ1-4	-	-	CSAMGGGAREKLFF	TGCAGTGCGATGGGTGGAGGGGCGCGTGAAAAACTGTTTTTT
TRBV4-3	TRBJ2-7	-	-	CASSQDSGIYEQYF	TGCGCCAGCAGCCAAGATTCGGGGATCTACGAGCAGTACTTC
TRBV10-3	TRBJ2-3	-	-	CAISESVWADTQYF	TGTGCCATCAGTGAGTCTGTGTGGGCAGATACGCAGTATTTT
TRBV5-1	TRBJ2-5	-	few	CASSLLSDGRGETQYF	TGCGCCAGCAGCCTCCTCTCGGACGGGCGAGGAGAGACCCAGTACTTC
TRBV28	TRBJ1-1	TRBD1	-	CASTLSTGKNTEAFF	TGTGCCAGCACCCTCTCGACAGGGAAGAACACTGAAGCTTTCTTT
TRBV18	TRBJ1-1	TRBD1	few	CASSPAPGQGADEAFF	TGTGCCAGCTCACCAGCCCCGGGACAGGGGGCCGATGAAGCTTTCTTT
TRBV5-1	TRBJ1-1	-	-	CASSLAQGPTEAFF	TGCGCCAGCAGCTTGGCCCAAGGGCCCACTGAAGCTTTCTTT